This is a list of T cell receptor beta chains from one sample in a study of graft-versus-host responses after intestinal transplantation. Sequenced by immunoSEQ multiplex PCR; TCRdb stores in-frame clones only, minus some. The sample lists 9,900 or so clones, over 90% occurring once. Sequenced material: PBMCs, taken around 40 days after intestinal transplantation. The receptor set was obtained from a human patient who received an intestinal transplant, so some T cells may come from the graft donor. Both conserved end residues are part of each CDR3.

>TRBV7-9
CASSWASNEQFF
>TRBV21-1
CASSKRVAEIYNEQFF
>TRBV5-6
CASSSTYEQYF
>TRBV15
CATSRERQGTDTQYF
>TRBV6-5
CASKRGSAYEQYF
>TRBV10-3
CAINQYSSGSPLHF
>TRBV10-3
CAISDDRVNEQFF
>TRBV5-1
CASRWRTNTEAFF
>TRBV6-1
CASRDRTRNTIYF
>TRBV7-9
CASSLLGGYETQYF